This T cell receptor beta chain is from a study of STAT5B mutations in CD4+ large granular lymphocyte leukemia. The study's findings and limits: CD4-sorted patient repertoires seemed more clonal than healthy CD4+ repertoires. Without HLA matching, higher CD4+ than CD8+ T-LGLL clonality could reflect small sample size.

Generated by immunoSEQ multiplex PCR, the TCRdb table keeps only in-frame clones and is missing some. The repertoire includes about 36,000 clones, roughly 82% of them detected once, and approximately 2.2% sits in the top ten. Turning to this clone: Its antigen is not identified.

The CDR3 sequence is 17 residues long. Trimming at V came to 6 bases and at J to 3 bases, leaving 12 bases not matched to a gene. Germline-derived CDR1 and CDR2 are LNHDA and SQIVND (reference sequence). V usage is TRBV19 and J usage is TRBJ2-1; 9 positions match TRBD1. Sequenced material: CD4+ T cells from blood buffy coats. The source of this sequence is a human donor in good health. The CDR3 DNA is TGTGCCAGTAGCCCCACCACAGGGGGCATCGGCTACAATGAGCAGTTCTTC. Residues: CASSPTTGGIGYNEQFF. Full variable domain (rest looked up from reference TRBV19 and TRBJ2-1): DGGITQSPKYLFRKEGQNVTLSCEQNLNHDAMYWYRQDPGQGLRLIYYSQIVNDFQKGDIAEGYSVSREKKESFPLTVTSAQKNPTAFYLCASSPTTGGIGYNEQFFGPGTRLTVL.